The rows below give T cell receptor beta chains drawn from one sample of a study of OX40 agonist ivuxolimab in advanced cancers. Profiling relied on immunoSEQ multiplex PCR, and the TCRdb table lists in-frame clones only, not all of them. The sample consists of 65,000 to 90,000 clones, more than 80% of them appearing once. Material: CD4+ or CD8+ T cells sorted from blood, obtained in a trial of the OX40 agonist ivuxolimab. These TCRs come from an adult with an advanced solid tumor such as melanoma, head and neck, liver or kidney cancer. The CDR3 runs from the conserved cysteine through the conserved F or W. D genes are given only for firm matches. For some rows the clone size is stated as once, few or many, or as a class when expanded; others skip it.

TRBJ1-1 | . | . | TRBV19 | TGTGCCAGTAGGGCACGGGGCCTGAACACTGAAGCTTTCTTT | CASRARGLNTEAFF
TRBJ2-7 | . | TRBD1 | TRBV5-6 | TGTGCCAGCAGCGCCGGGACAGGGATCTACGAGCAGTACTTC | CASSAGTGIYEQYF
TRBJ2-3 | . | . | TRBV27 | TGTGCCAGCAGTTCCTCATTAGTGGCAGATACGCAGTATTTT | CASSSSLVADTQYF
TRBJ2-7 | . | . | TRBV10-3 | TGTGCCATCAGCGGAGGACCCGGGACCGAGCAGTACTTC | CAISGGPGTEQYF
TRBJ1-1 | few | . | TRBV30 | TGTGCCTGGAGTGTACGTTCGAGTTCTGAAGCTTTCTTT | CAWSVRSSSEAFF
TRBJ2-5 | . | . | TRBV11-3 | TGTGCCAGCAGCTTTGGCGCCGTGCAAGAGACCCAGTACTTC | CASSFGAVQETQYF
TRBJ1-2 | . | . | TRBV4-1 | TGCGCCAGCAGCCAAGATGGGGGACGTGGGGGCTACACCTTC | CASSQDGGRGGYTF
TRBJ1-4 | . | TRBD1 | TRBV5-6 | TGTGCCAGCAGCCAGGGACAGCCTAATGAAAAACTGTTTTTT | CASSQGQPNEKLFF
TRBJ1-1 | . | TRBD1 | TRBV29-1 | TGCAGCGTGAGGACAGGGACGAACACTGAAGCTTTCTTT | CSVRTGTNTEAFF
TRBJ2-7 | . | TRBD2 | TRBV19 | TGTGCCAGTAGTTTCTCAGCGGGGCCCTCCTACGAGCAGTACTTC | CASSFSAGPSYEQYF
TRBJ2-5 | . | . | TRBV18 | TGTGCCAGCTCAGCACTACGGGTGGAGACCCAGTACTTC | CASSALRVETQYF
TRBJ1-5 | . | . | TRBV19 | TGTGCCAGTAGTATTTCAGGTAGGGAGCCCCAGCATTTT | CASSISGREPQHF
TRBJ2-7 | . | . | TRBV6-6 | TGTGCCAGCAGTTCCGCCTACGAGCAGTACTTC | CASSSAYEQYF
TRBJ2-3 | few | . | TRBV4-1 | TGCGCCAGCAGCCAATTAGGGCTAGCCCAGAGTACTCGAGGCACAGATACGCAGTATTTT | CASSQLGLAQSTRGTDTQYF
TRBJ2-7 | . | TRBD2 | TRBV10-3 | TGTGCCACCCGACCTAGCGGGAGCGATCATTACGAGCAGTACTTC | CATRPSGSDHYEQYF
TRBJ2-7 | . | . | TRBV5-3 | TGTGCCCTTGGGGGCAGAAACTACGAGCAGTACTTC | CALGGRNYEQYF
TRBJ2-7 | . | . | TRBV5-1 | TGCGCCAGCAGCTTAGAGGCCCTAAGCTACGAGCAGTACTTC | CASSLEALSYEQYF
TRBJ2-5 | once | . | TRBV1 | TGCACCAGCAGCCAAGTGTGGCCCCTACAAGAGACCCAGTACTTC | CTSSQVWPLQETQYF
TRBJ1-4 | . | . | TRBV5-1 | TGCGCCAGCAGCTTGGTCTCCGGAGGGGGGGAAAAACTGTTTTTT | CASSLVSGGGEKLFF
TRBJ2-3 | . | . | TRBV9 | TGTGCCAGCAGCGTAGTTGGCTGGGTCACAGATACGCAGTATTTT | CASSVVGWVTDTQYF